This TCR beta chain was obtained from a study of blood T cell repertoires in COVID-19. The data were produced by immunoSEQ multiplex PCR, yet TCRdb's version contains in-frame clones alone and is incomplete. The sample has tens of thousands of clones, approximately 80% seen once. Germline loops: CDR1 MDHEN, CDR2 SYDVKM. The CDR3 is made up of 16 amino acids. V trimming: 5 bases; J trimming: 4 bases; junction bases outside the gene matches: 6. This receptor was identified in a man older than 75 with COVID-19, enrolled during active disease. Sequences were obtained from peripheral blood. J is TRBJ2-7 and V is TRBV28, with 15 positions matching TRBD2. The CDR3 nucleotides read TGTGCCAGCAGTAGGACTAGCGGGAGGGCCGGGTACGAGCAGTACTTC. This codes for CASSRTSGRAGYEQYF.